One and the same sample provided the 4 T cell receptor beta chains below, sequenced in a study of blood T cell repertoires in COVID-19 (dated by TCRdb to between 2020 and 2021). Libraries were made using the immunoSEQ multiplex PCR assay. As stored in TCRdb, this immuneACCESS dataset retains in-frame rearrangements with V and J assigned. A fraction of the clones does not appear; measured against another copy, unresolved V genes explain less than half of the discrepancy, and the remainder lacks a known reason. This sample lists approximately 85,000 clones; 90% were detected once. The ten biggest clones cover around 4% of the sample. The source material was peripheral blood. Receptors were obtained from a woman of 80 years or more with active or convalescent COVID-19.

The chain couples TRBV10-3 to TRBJ1-2; possibly TRBD1 for D (5 bases). This CDR3 is 15 amino acids long. In germline, CDR1 is ENHRY, CDR2 SYGVKD. The V and J ends lost 10 bases and 4 bases respectively, with 22 bases between them. CDR3 amino acids: CATGGQVRDLYGYTF. In nucleotides, the CDR3 is TGTGCCACGGGAGGACAAGTTCGGGACCTCTATGGCTACACCTTC.

The rearrangement links TRBV18 to TRBJ2-7, with a tentative D call TRBD2 (6 bases). The germline V and J ends were trimmed by 5 bases and 0 bases, with 8 bases remaining between them. Germline V gene lookup returns CDR1 KGHSH and CDR2 LQKENI. CDR3 length: 13 residues. The CDR3 here is CASSVRGSYEQYF. The CDR3 bases are TGTGCCAGCTCAGTGCGGGGCTCCTACGAGCAGTACTTC.

V gene TRBV7-3 combines with J gene TRBJ2-5; D gene uncertain. CDR1 and CDR2 (germline): SGHTA, FQGTGA. The CDR3 has 13 amino acids. The germline V and J ends were trimmed by 5 bases and 3 bases, with 10 bases remaining between them. Here the CDR3 DNA reads TGTGCCAGCAGCCCCTCGGGTGAAGAGACCCAGTACTTC. Translated: CASSPSGEETQYF. Combining the CDR3 with reference TRBV7-3 and TRBJ2-5 gives the whole variable domain GAGVSQTPSNKVTEKGKYVELRCDPISGHTALYWYRQSLGQGPEFLIYFQGTGAADDSGLPNDRFFAVRPEGSVSTLKIQRTERGDSAVYLCASSPSGEETQYFGPGTRLLVL.

This chain joins TRBV30 and TRBJ1-5; 9 bases line up with TRBD1. The CDR3 sequence is 13 residues long. The J segment lost 4 bases and the V segment lost 5 bases, leaving 3 bases of the junction unmatched. Germline V gene data show CDR1 as GTSNPN and CDR2 as SVGIG (reference sequence). CDR3 in amino acids: CAWGTGLNQPQHF. CDR3 nucleotide sequence: TGTGCCTGGGGGACAGGGCTGAATCAGCCCCAGCATTTT.